Each of the 27 T cell receptor beta chains below was sequenced from the same sample in a study of blood T cell repertoires in COVID-19 (TCRdb year 2020). Library method: the immunoSEQ multiplex PCR assay. This immuneACCESS table, as held by TCRdb, lists in-frame sequences with V and J called but not all clones. Of the missing ones, under half trace to an unresolved V gene in checked studies; the others have no known cause. Counted in this sample were a few hundred thousand clones; roughly 84% of them appeared once. The top ten clonotypes cover 1.4% to 1.5% of the sample. What was sequenced was PBMCs or T cells enriched from blood (not recorded which). The origin of the receptors is a woman under 30 who had been exposed to COVID-19.

The chain uses TRBV9 and TRBJ2-3, with 8 bases matching TRBD2. Per germline, CDR1 SGDLS and CDR2 YYNGEE. Trimming at V came to 4 bases and at J to 4 bases, leaving 2 bases not matched to a gene. This CDR3 comprises 13 residues. CDR3 loop: CASSTGGADTQYF. In nucleotides, the CDR3 is TGTGCCAGCAGCACCGGGGGGGCAGATACGCAGTATTTT.

J is TRBJ2-7 and V is TRBV28; maybe TRBD2 (5 bases). With 1 base removed from V and 3 bases from J, the gap between germline ends came to 7 bases. Germline CDR1 is MDHEN and CDR2 is SYDVKM. This CDR3 is built from 13 residues. Here the CDR3 DNA reads TGTGCCAGCAGTTTATTAACTAGCTACGAGCAGTACTTC. Translated: CASSLLTSYEQYF.

This clone has just a few counts. The rearrangement uses TRBV28 and TRBJ1-5; 7 positions match TRBD1. CDR3 length equals 13 residues. The germline V gene encodes CDR1 MDHEN and CDR2 SYDVKM. V shed 8 bases and J 7 bases; nucleotides not matched to a gene: 8. CDR3 nucleotides: TGTGCCAGCGGATGGGCAGGGGGACAGCCCCAGCATTTT. Amino acid sequence: CASGWAGGQPQHF.

V and J are TRBV27 and TRBJ2-7, with 13 bases matching TRBD2. V trimming: 2 bases; J trimming: 3 bases; junction bases outside the gene matches: 10. Germline CDR1 reads MNHEY; CDR2 reads SMNVEV (reference sequence). The CDR3 length is 18 residues. For the CDR3, the DNA is TGTGCCAGCAGTTTAAAACTAGCGGGAGGGCCCCTCTACTACGAGCAGTACTTC. Its protein product is CASSLKLAGGPLYYEQYF.

The rearrangement joins TRBV29-1 to TRBJ1-4; D is undetermined. CDR1 is SQVTM, CDR2 ANQGSEA, per germline. The CDR3 has 11 amino acids. Deletions cut 3 bases from V and 6 bases from J, with 5 bases between. CDR3 amino acids: CSVDQDEKLFF. In DNA, the CDR3 is TGCAGCGTTGATCAGGATGAAAAACTGTTTTTT.

The chain has TRBV27 and TRBJ2-7; no clear D. The CDR3 runs to 14 residues. Germline CDR1 reads MNHEY; CDR2 reads SMNVEV (reference sequence). V lost 4 bases and J lost 3, with 13 bases in between. This CDR3 reads CASSYTSRDYEQYF. As DNA, the CDR3 is TGTGCCAGCAGTTATACCTCGCGAGACTACGAGCAGTACTTC.

J is TRBJ1-5 and V is TRBV27; 7 nucleotides align to TRBD1. Germline V CDR1 and CDR2: MNHEY, SMNVEV (reference sequence). V shed 2 bases, J shed 4 bases, and the junction held 5 bases outside the gene matches. This CDR3 is built from 15 residues. CDR3 sequence reads: CASSLRSRGNQPQHF. Here the CDR3 DNA reads TGTGCCAGCAGTTTAAGGTCCAGGGGGAATCAGCCCCAGCATTTT.

The chain recombines TRBV7-9 with TRBJ2-2; 8 bases map to TRBD2. V was clipped by 4 bases and J by 6 bases; unmatched bases: 7. This CDR3 is 15 amino acids long. CDR1 and CDR2 (germline): SEHNR, FQNEAQ (reference sequence). The CDR3, as DNA: TGTGCCAGCAGCTCATCGGGAGGGTTCCCCGGGGAGCTGTTTTTT. Encoded protein: CASSSSGGFPGELFF. The full variable domain, in which reference TRBV7-9 and TRBJ2-2 provide the parts outside the CDR3, is DTGVSQNPRHKITKRGQNVTFRCDPISEHNRLYWYRQTLGQGPEFLTYFQNEAQLEKSRLLSDRFSAERPKGSFSTLEIQRTEQGDSAMYLCASSSSGGFPGELFFGEGSRLTVL.

The chain uses TRBV15 and TRBJ2-7; D not certain. This CDR3 region has 14 residues. Per germline, CDR1 LNHNV and CDR2 YYDKDF (reference sequence). With 3 bases removed from V and 2 bases from J, the gap between germline ends came to 11 bases. The CDR3 sequence: CATSRFGGTYEQYF. The CDR3, as DNA: TGTGCCACCAGCAGGTTCGGCGGAACCTACGAGCAGTACTTC.

The chain's CDR3 is CASSQSISDRTLAKNIQYF. DNA for the CDR3: TGCGCCAGCAGTCAATCTATTTCCGACAGAACCTTAGCCAAAAACATTCAGTACTTC. This chain links TRBV23-1 with TRBJ2-4, with a tentative D call TRBD1 (5 bases). TRBV23-1 is annotated as an ORF whose role is uncertain. V dropped 0 bases and J dropped 0 bases, with 18 bases sitting between them. The CDR3 consists of 19 residues.

This clone was recorded only once. This chain uses TRBV5-1 with TRBJ2-7; 10 bases line up with TRBD2. The V gene end was trimmed by 5 bases and the J gene end by 1 base; junction bases not matched to a gene: 9. Germline CDR1 SGHRS, CDR2 YFSETQ. The CDR3 length is 16 residues. The DNA of the CDR3 is TGCGCCAGCAGGTCAACTAGCGGGATGGGGTCCTACGAGCAGTACTTC. Translated, it gives CASRSTSGMGSYEQYF.

The rearrangement links TRBV25-1 to TRBJ1-6, with D unclear. Germline V gives CDR1 MGHDK, CDR2 SYGVNS. The CDR3 has 14 amino acids. With 8 bases removed from V and 7 bases from J, the gap between germline ends came to 15 bases. CDR3 DNA sequence: TGTGCCAGCGCAACGGGGTTAACCAATTCACCCCTCCACTTT. Encoded protein: CASATGLTNSPLHF.

This chain uses TRBV25-1 with TRBJ1-2; D remains unclear. The CDR3 is 14 residues long. Germline CDR1 and CDR2: MGHDK and SYGVNS. Trimming took off 4 bases at V and 4 bases at J, with 13 bases between the two ends. The DNA of the CDR3 is TGTGCCAGCAGTGTTACAGAATTTAGCTATGGCTACACCTTC. This encodes CASSVTEFSYGYTF.

The chain combines TRBV18 with TRBJ2-3; 8 nucleotides agree with TRBD2. CDR1 is KGHSH and CDR2 is LQKENI in the germline V gene. The CDR3 extends over 15 amino acids. The V and J ends lost 6 bases and 4 bases, in that order; junction bases with no gene match: 9. This CDR3 reads CASSTGGVAADTQYF. CDR3 nucleotides: TGTGCCAGCTCCACCGGGGGGGTCGCGGCAGATACGCAGTATTTT.

V is TRBV27 and J is TRBJ1-1, with D possibly being TRBD1 (6 bases). This CDR3 spans 13 amino acids. Germline V gene data show CDR1 as MNHEY and CDR2 as SMNVEV (reference sequence). The V and J ends lost 3 bases and 5 bases respectively, with 10 bases between them. The CDR3 DNA reads as TGTGCCAGCAGTTTGACAGGTCTGACTGAAGCTTTCTTT. It encodes CASSLTGLTEAFF.

This chain connects TRBV5-1 to TRBJ2-1; 11 positions agree with TRBD1. The CDR3 runs 15 residues. Germline V gene data show CDR1 as SGHRS and CDR2 as YFSETQ. Trimming took 5 bases from V and 7 from J; bases not matched to a gene: 8. The CDR3 protein is CASRERTGGANEQFF. The DNA of the CDR3 is TGCGCCAGCAGGGAACGGACAGGGGGCGCGAATGAGCAGTTCTTC.

The chain couples TRBV28 to TRBJ1-5; TRBD1 is a possible D gene (5 bases). V shed 2 bases and J shed 0 bases, with 20 bases lying between them. In germline, CDR1 is MDHEN, CDR2 SYDVKM. This CDR3 region has 19 residues. In nucleotides, the CDR3 is TGTGCCAGCAGTTTACCTGGCCCGGGGGGTAAACATAGCAATCAGCCCCAGCATTTT. This gives the protein CASSLPGPGGKHSNQPQHF. The whole variable domain, remainder taken from reference TRBV28 and TRBJ1-5, is DVKVTQSSRYLVKRTGEKVFLECVQDMDHENMFWYRQDPGLGLRLIYFSYDVKMKEKGDIPEGYSVSREKKERFSLILESASTNQTSMYLCASSLPGPGGKHSNQPQHFGDGTRLSIL.

V gene TRBV5-1 combines with J gene TRBJ2-5; 8 bases fit TRBD2. This CDR3 contains 14 residues. In germline, CDR1 is SGHRS, CDR2 YFSETQ. The V gene end was trimmed by 3 bases and the J gene end by 7 bases; junction bases not matched to a gene: 8. The CDR3 here is CASSSGLEDGTQYF. The CDR3 DNA sequence: TGCGCCAGCAGCTCGGGACTAGAGGATGGGACCCAGTACTTC.

The V and J genes are TRBV7-9 and TRBJ2-1; TRBD1 agrees at 8 bases. Germline V gene data show CDR1 as SEHNR and CDR2 as FQNEAQ (reference sequence). The V segment lost 5 bases and the J segment 5 bases; nucleotides outside the gene matches: 8. This CDR3 comprises 15 residues. DNA for the CDR3: TGTGCCAGCAGCGGTACAGGGGGGATGAACAATGAGCAGTTCTTC. This translates into CASSGTGGMNNEQFF.

This sequence joins TRBV6-6 and TRBJ1-1; a weak D match, TRBD1 (5 bases). Germline V lookup: CDR1 MNHNY, CDR2 SVGAGI (reference sequence). The CDR3 extends over 13 amino acids. V dropped 9 bases and J dropped 6 bases, with 17 bases sitting between them. The CDR3 region is CASWGYRTAEAFF. CDR3 nucleotide sequence: TGTGCCAGTTGGGGCTACCGTACCGCTGAAGCTTTCTTT.

The rearrangement uses TRBV3-1 (or the pseudogene TRBV3-2) and TRBJ2-7, with a weak D call TRBD1 (7 bases). Germline values: CDR1 LGHDT, CDR2 YNNKEL (reference sequence). The CDR3 contains 12 residues. Trimming shortened V by 3 bases and J by 7 bases, and 10 bases separated the two germline ends. The CDR3 DNA is TGTGCCAGCAGCCATCCAGGGGGGGAGCAGTACTTC. As protein: CASSHPGGEQYF.

This chain links TRBV10-3 with TRBJ2-7; the match to TRBD2 covers 10 bases. V was clipped by 7 bases and J by 6 bases; unmatched bases: 9. CDR3 length: 14 amino acids. The germline CDR1 and CDR2 sequences are ENHRY and SYGVKD. The CDR3 is CAITASGGLAEQYF. The CDR3, as DNA: TGTGCCATCACCGCTAGCGGGGGCCTTGCCGAGCAGTACTTC.

This clone has a single count. The V and J genes are TRBV28 and TRBJ2-7; TRBD1 agrees at 7 bases. V shed 8 bases and J 6 bases; nucleotides not matched to a gene: 16. Germline V lookup: CDR1 MDHEN, CDR2 SYDVKM. The CDR3 has 15 amino acids. The CDR3 loop reads CASGPDQDRRGEQYF. The CDR3, as DNA: TGTGCCAGCGGGCCCGATCAGGACAGGAGAGGCGAGCAGTACTTC.

This clone appeared once. The V and J genes are TRBV7-9 and TRBJ2-7; 8 bases are a match to TRBD1. Germline V lookup: CDR1 SEHNR, CDR2 FQNEAQ (reference sequence). The trim removed 0 bases at V and 0 bases at J, leaving 1 base unmatched. This CDR3 comprises 15 residues. The CDR3 DNA is TGTGCCAGCAGCTTAGCAGACAGGGGCTCCTACGAGCAGTACTTC. Translation: CASSLADRGSYEQYF. The full variable domain, rest sourced from reference TRBV7-9 and TRBJ2-7, is DTGVSQNPRHKITKRGQNVTFRCDPISEHNRLYWYRQTLGQGPEFLTYFQNEAQLEKSRLLSDRFSAERPKGSFSTLEIQRTEQGDSAMYLCASSLADRGSYEQYFGPGTRLTVT.

The V and J genes are TRBV28 and TRBJ2-7, with 8 bases matching TRBD1. Losses at the gene ends were 5 bases for V and 3 bases for J; bases not matched to a gene: 9. The CDR3 consists of 15 residues. CDR1 MDHEN and CDR2 SYDVKM come from the germline V gene. The CDR3 region is CASSTSRDRNYEQYF. In DNA form, the CDR3 reads TGTGCCAGCAGTACCTCCCGGGACAGGAACTACGAGCAGTACTTC.

This clone occurred once. Within the sample, other DNA sequences also encode this same CDR3. J is TRBJ2-7 and V is TRBV18; TRBD2 aligns across 12 bases. From germline, CDR1 is KGHSH and CDR2 LQKENI. This CDR3 is built from 16 residues. J was trimmed by 0 bases and V by 3 bases; bases with no gene match: 3. The CDR3 DNA follows: TGTGCCAGCTCACCGGGACTAGCGGGTAGCTCCTACGAGCAGTACTTC. It is translated as CASSPGLAGSSYEQYF.

The chain employs TRBV6-5 and TRBJ2-5; 11 bases fit TRBD2. Per the germline V gene, CDR1 is MNHEY and CDR2 is SVGAGI. V dropped 6 bases and J dropped 2; count of bases not matched to a gene: 2. This CDR3 is built from 14 residues. The CDR3: CASRTSGGQETQYF. The CDR3 DNA reads TGTGCCAGCAGAACTAGCGGGGGTCAAGAGACCCAGTACTTC.